The clone carrying this T cell receptor (beta chain) was picked up many times. The antigen is not known. CDR1 and CDR2 from the germline V gene are SGHRS and YFSETQ. The V gene end was trimmed by 3 bases and the J gene end by 4 bases; junction bases not matched to a gene: 4. The CDR3 is 13 amino acids. Per the original data handling: What underpinned the distant-metastasis classifier for papillary thyroid cancer was the set of CDR3 differences across clinicopathological groups. Using MiXCR, TCRdb re-called clones from the PCR reads. These V and J calls rely on TCRdb rather than the paper's analysis. The sample includes tens of thousands of clones, roughly 10% of them seen just once. This entry is derived from a study of metastatic and nonmetastatic thyroid tumors. Study at large: The authors compared repertoires across blood and tumor or nodule tissue from malignant and benign thyroid patients. Study results and caveats: Malignant thyroid tumors reportedly exceeded benign nodules significantly in TCR beta diversity, with the difference appearing in blood and tumor.

Nobody among the patients had been given any treatment before thyroid surgery. The chain employs TRBV5-1 and TRBJ2-7, with TRBD1 matching 7 bases. The sequence came from a female donor with papillary thyroid cancer or a benign thyroid nodule (not recorded which). Some clones in this sample may be carry-over from other donors' samples. Sequenced: blood. This CDR3 reads CASSSGTEYEQYF. CDR3 sequence (DNA): TGCGCCAGCAGCTCTGGGACAGAATACGAGCAGTACTTC.